This T cell receptor (beta chain) was obtained from a study of blood T cells in healthy people across ages. The CDR3 extends over 11 amino acids. Per the germline V gene, CDR1 is MNHNS and CDR2 is SASEGT. The trim removed 8 bases at V and 11 bases at J, leaving 5 bases unmatched. Next came a second PCR, run for about 6 to 12 cycles, which used a sample-barcoded 5' primer along with a J-beta primer mix. In TCRdb, the 5' RACE reads were re-called with MiXCR into one record per CDR3 protein. The data contain about 1,400,000 distinct CDR3 sequences, around 59% of them seen just once; the ten biggest clones take up over 5%. This clonotype was recorded a few times.

The clonotype was recovered from a man aged 18 to 30 in good health. This rearrangement joins TRBV6-1 to TRBJ2-3; 9 nucleotides agree with TRBD2. Sequences were obtained from blood. CDR3 protein: CASVRLAEQYF. CDR3 DNA: TGTGCCAGCGTCCGACTAGCGGAGCAGTATTTT.